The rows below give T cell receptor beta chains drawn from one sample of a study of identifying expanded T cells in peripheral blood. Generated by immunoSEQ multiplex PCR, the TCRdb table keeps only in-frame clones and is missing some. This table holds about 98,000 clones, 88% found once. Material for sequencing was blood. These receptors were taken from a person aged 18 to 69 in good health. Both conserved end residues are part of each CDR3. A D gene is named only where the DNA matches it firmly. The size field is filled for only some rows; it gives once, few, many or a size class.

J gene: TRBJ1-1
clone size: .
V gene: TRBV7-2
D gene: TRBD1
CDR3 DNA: TGTGCCAGCACCACAGGGGGAAGGACTGAAGCTTTCTTT
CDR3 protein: CASTTGGRTEAFF

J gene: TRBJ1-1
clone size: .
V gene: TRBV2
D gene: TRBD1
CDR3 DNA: TGTGCCAGCACTAACAGGGGGCAACACACTGAAGCTTTCTTT
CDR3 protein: CASTNRGQHTEAFF

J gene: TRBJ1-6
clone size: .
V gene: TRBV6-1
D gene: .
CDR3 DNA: TGTGCCTGTACATTGGCAGGTCCTCGGAATTCACCCCTCCACTTT
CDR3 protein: CACTLAGPRNSPLHF

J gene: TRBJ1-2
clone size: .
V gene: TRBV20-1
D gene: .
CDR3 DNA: TGCAGTGCACTGGGAAATGGCTACACCTTC
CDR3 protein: CSALGNGYTF

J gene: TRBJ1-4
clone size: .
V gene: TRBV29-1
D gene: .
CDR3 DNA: TGCAGCGGACAGGTTAATGAAAAACTGTTTTTT
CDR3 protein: CSGQVNEKLFF

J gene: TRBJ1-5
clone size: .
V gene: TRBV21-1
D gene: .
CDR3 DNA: TGTGCCAGCAGCAAAGGTAGCTTAGGGCCCCAGCATTTT
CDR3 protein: CASSKGSLGPQHF

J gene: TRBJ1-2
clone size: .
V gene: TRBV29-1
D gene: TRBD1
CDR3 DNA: TGCAGCTTTTGGGACAGCCGACTCTATGGCTACACCTTC
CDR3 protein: CSFWDSRLYGYTF

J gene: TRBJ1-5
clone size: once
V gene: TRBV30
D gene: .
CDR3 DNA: TGTGCCTGGAGTGCTGCGGGGTTAAATCAGCCCCAGCATTTT
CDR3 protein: CAWSAAGLNQPQHF

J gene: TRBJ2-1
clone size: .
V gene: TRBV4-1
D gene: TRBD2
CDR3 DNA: TGCGCCAGCAGCCAAGACCCTATGGCAGCGGGACTATACAATGAGCAGTTCTTC
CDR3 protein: CASSQDPMAAGLYNEQFF

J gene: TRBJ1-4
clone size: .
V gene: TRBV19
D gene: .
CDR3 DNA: TGTGCCAGTAGACATGGGGGAGGGACTAATGAAAAACTGTTTTTT
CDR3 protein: CASRHGGGTNEKLFF

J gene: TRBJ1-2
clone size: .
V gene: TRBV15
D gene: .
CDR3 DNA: TGTGCCACCAGCCCACTCCAAGGGCTAGGTAACTATGGCTACACCTTC
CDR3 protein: CATSPLQGLGNYGYTF

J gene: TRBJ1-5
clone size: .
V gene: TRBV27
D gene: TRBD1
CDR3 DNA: TGTGCCAGCAACAGTGGGACAGGGGGCAATCAGCCCCAGCATTTT
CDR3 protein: CASNSGTGGNQPQHF

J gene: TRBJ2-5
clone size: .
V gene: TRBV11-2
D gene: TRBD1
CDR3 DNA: TGTGCCAGCAGCTTAGGGACAGGGAAAGAGACCCAGTACTTC
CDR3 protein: CASSLGTGKETQYF

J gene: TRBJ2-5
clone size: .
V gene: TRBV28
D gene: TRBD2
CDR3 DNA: TGTGCCAGCAGCCTGGACGGAGCTAGCGGGGAGACCCAGTACTTC
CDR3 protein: CASSLDGASGETQYF

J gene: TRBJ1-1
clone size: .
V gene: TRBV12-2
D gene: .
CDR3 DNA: TGTGCAAGTCGCCCTAGTAGGGCGCAGAATAAGAACACTGAAGCTTTCTTT
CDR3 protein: CASRPSRAQNKNTEAFF

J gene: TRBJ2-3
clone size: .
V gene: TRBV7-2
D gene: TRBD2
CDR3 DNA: TGTGCCAGCAGCCGGAGCCCAGCGGGGGGATCCACAGATACGCAGTATTTT
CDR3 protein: CASSRSPAGGSTDTQYF

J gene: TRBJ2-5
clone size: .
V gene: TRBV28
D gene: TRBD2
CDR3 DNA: TGTGCCACCACCCCCCGTACCGCGGGAGGACAAGAGACCCAGTACTTC
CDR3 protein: CATTPRTAGGQETQYF

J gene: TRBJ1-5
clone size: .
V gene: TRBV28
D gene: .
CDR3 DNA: TGTGCCAGCAGACCTGGACAGTACAATCAGCCCCAGCATTTT
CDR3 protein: CASRPGQYNQPQHF

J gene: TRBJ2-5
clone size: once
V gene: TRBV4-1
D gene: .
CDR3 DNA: TGCGCCAGCAGCCACCCCAACCAGGGGGGAGAGACCCAGTACTTC
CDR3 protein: CASSHPNQGGETQYF

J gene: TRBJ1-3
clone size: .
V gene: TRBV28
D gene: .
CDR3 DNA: TGTGCCAGCAGCCCGGGGATTACGTCGGGAAACACCATATATTTT
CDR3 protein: CASSPGITSGNTIYF

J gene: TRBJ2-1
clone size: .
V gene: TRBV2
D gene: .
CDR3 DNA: TGTGCCAGCAGTGAAGACGGGATTACGCACAATGAGCAGTTCTTC
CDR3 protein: CASSEDGITHNEQFF

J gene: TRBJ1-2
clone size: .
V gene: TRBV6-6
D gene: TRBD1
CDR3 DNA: TGTGCCAGCCTACTTCCCCGGGGACAGAATAACTATGGCTACACCTTC
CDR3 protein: CASLLPRGQNNYGYTF

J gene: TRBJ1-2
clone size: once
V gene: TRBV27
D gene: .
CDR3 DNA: TGTGCCAGCAGTTTACTCCGGAGTGGCTACACCTTC
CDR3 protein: CASSLLRSGYTF

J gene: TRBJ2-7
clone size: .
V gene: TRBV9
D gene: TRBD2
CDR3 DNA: TGTGCCAGCAGCGTTCAAGCGGGAGTTGAACGCGAGCAGTACTTC
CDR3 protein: CASSVQAGVEREQYF

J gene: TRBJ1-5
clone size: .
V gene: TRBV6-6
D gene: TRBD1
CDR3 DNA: TGTGCCAGCAGTGACAGGGGTCATCAGCCCCAGCATTTT
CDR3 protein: CASSDRGHQPQHF

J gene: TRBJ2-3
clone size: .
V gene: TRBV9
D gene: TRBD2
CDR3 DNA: TGTGCCAGCAGCGTAGGGAGGGCTAGCGGGACCCAGAGCACAGATACGCAGTATTTT
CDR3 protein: CASSVGRASGTQSTDTQYF

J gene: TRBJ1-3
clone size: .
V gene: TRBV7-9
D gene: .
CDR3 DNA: TGTGCCAGCAGCCCGGCATACGGGTCGTACTACACCATATATTTT
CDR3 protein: CASSPAYGSYYTIYF

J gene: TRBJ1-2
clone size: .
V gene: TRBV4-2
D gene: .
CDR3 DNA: TGTGCCAGCAGCCAAGGTCAGGGAGGGTATGGCTACACCTTC
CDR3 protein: CASSQGQGGYGYTF

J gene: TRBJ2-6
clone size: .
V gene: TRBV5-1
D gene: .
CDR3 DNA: TGCGCCAGCAGCACACAGGGTGGCGCTGGGGCCAACGTCCTGACTTTC
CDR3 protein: CASSTQGGAGANVLTF

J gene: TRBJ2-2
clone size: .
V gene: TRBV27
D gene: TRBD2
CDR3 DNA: TGTGCCAGCAGTAGAAGGACTAGCGGGAGCTTAAACACCGGGGAGCTGTTTTTT
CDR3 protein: CASSRRTSGSLNTGELFF

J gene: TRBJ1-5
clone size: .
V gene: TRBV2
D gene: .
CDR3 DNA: TGTGCCAGCAGGCGGGACACAGGGATAAATCAGCCCCAGCATTTT
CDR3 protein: CASRRDTGINQPQHF

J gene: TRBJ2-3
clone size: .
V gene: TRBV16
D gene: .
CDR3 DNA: TGTGCCAGCAGCCGCGATGGGATTACAGATACGCAGTATTTT
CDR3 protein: CASSRDGITDTQYF

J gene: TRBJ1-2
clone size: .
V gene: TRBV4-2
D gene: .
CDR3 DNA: TGTGCCAGCAGCCAAGATGGTGGCAGGGAAGGCTACACCTTC
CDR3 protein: CASSQDGGREGYTF

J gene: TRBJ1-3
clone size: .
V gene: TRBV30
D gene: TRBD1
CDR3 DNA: TGTGCCTGGAGTGTATTTGGGACAGCGAGCGCCATATATTTT
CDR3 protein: CAWSVFGTASAIYF

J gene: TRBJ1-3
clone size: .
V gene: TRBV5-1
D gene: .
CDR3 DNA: TGCGCCAGCAGCTTCACGACCACTGGAAACACCATATATTTT
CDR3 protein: CASSFTTTGNTIYF

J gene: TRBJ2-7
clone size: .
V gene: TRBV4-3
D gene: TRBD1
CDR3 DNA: TGCGCCAGCAGCCAGGCACTACAGGGGTTATTATCCGAGCAGTACTTC
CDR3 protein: CASSQALQGLLSEQYF

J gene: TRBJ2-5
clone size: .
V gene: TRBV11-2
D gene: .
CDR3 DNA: TGTGCCAGCAGCCCGCAAACCCAAGAGACCCAGTACTTC
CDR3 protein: CASSPQTQETQYF

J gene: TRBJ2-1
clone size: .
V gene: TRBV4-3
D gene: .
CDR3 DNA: TGCGCCAGCAGCCACTCCCCCGGGCGGGAGCAGTTCTTC
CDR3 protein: CASSHSPGREQFF

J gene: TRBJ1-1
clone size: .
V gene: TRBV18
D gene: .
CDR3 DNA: TGTGCCAGCTCACCAGCCTCCTCCCAGAACACTGAAGCTTTCTTT
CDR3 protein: CASSPASSQNTEAFF

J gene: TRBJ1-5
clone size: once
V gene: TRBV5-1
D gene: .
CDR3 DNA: TGCGCCAGCAGCTTGGATGCGGGGGATGATCAGCCCCAGCATTTT
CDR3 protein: CASSLDAGDDQPQHF

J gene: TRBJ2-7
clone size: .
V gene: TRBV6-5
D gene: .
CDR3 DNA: TGTGCCAGCAGTTACTCGGGCCCTTACGAGCAGTACTTC
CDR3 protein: CASSYSGPYEQYF

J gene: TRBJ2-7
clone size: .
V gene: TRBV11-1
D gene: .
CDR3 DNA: TGTGCCAGCAGCTTTAACTCCAATTCCTACGAGCAGTACTTC
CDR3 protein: CASSFNSNSYEQYF

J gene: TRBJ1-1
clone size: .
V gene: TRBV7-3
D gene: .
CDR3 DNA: TGTGCCAGCAGCTCTGGGGTTTTGAACACTGAAGCTTTCTTT
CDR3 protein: CASSSGVLNTEAFF

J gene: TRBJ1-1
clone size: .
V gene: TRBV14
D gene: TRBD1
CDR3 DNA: TGTGCCAGCAGCCAAGATTATACAGGGGGGGTCACTGAAGCTTTCTTT
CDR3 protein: CASSQDYTGGVTEAFF

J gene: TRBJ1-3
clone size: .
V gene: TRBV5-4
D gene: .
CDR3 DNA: TGTGCCAGCAGCTTTGGAGGTCCCGCTGGAAACACCATATATTTT
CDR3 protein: CASSFGGPAGNTIYF

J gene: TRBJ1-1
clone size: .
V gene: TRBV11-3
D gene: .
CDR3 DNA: TGTGCCAGCAGCTTAGGAGCGAACACTGAAGCTTTCTTT
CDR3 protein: CASSLGANTEAFF

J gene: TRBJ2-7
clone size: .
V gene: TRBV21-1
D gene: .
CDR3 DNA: TGTGCCAGCAGACCCCAGGTGGGTTACGAGCAGTACTTC
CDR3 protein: CASRPQVGYEQYF

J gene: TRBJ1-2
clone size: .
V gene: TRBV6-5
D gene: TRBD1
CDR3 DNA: TGTGCCAGCAGTTTCGGACAGGGCTATGGCTACACCTTC
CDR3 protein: CASSFGQGYGYTF

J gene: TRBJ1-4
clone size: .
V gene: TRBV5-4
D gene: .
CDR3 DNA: TGTGCCAGCAGCTCTTCGGACAGTGTGGATGAAAAACTGTTTTTT
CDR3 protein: CASSSSDSVDEKLFF

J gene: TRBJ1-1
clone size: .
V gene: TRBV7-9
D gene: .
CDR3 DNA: TGTGCCAGCAGCTTCCAGGTGGGAGTTAGTACTGAAGCTTTCTTT
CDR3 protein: CASSFQVGVSTEAFF

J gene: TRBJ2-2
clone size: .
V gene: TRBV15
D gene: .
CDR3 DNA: TGTGCCACCAGCAGAGACGGGGAAATGTGGGAGCTGTTTTTT
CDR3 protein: CATSRDGEMWELFF

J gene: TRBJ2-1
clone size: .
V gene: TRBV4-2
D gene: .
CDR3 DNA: TGTGCCAGCAGCCAAGAAGCAGGGTTCGACGAGTTCTTC
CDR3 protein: CASSQEAGFDEFF

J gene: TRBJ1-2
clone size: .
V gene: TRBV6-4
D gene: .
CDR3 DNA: TGTGCCAGCAGTATTACCGGGACAACAGGCTACACCTTC
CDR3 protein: CASSITGTTGYTF

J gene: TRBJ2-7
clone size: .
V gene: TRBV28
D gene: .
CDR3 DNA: TGTGCCAGCAGTTTATTGGGGGGGCAGGACGAGCAGTACTTC
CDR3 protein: CASSLLGGQDEQYF

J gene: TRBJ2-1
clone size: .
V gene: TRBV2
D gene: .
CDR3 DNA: TGTGCCAGCAGTGTGAGGGGGGGCAATAATGAGCAGTTCTTC
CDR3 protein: CASSVRGGNNEQFF